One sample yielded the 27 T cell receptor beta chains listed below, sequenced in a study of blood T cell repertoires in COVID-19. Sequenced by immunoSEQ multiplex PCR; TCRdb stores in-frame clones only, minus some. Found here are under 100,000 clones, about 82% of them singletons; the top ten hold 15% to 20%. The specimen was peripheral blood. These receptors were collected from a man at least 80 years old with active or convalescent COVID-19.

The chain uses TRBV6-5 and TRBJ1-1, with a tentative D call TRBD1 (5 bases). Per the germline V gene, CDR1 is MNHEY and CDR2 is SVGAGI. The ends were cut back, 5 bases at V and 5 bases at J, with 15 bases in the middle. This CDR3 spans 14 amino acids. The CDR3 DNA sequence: TGTGCCAGCAGTCCTTCAGGGATTGAGACTGAAGCTTTCTTT. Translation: CASSPSGIETEAFF.

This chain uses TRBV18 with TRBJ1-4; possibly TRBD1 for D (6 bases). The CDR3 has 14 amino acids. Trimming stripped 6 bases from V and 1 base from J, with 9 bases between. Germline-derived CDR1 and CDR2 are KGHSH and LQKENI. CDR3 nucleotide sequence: TGTGCCAGCTCCCAACAGGGAACTAATGAAAAACTGTTTTTT. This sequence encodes CASSQQGTNEKLFF.

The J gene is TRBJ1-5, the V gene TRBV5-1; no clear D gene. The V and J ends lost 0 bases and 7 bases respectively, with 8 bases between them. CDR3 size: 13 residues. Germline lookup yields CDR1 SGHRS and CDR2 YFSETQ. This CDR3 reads CASSLAGGQPQHF. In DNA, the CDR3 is TGCGCCAGCAGCTTGGCAGGAGGACAGCCCCAGCATTTT.

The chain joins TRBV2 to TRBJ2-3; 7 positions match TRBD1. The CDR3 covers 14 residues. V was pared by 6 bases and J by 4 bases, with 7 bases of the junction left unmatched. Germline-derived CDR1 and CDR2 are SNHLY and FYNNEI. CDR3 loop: CASRPDRNSDTQYF. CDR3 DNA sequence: TGTGCCAGCAGACCGGACAGGAACTCAGATACGCAGTATTTT.

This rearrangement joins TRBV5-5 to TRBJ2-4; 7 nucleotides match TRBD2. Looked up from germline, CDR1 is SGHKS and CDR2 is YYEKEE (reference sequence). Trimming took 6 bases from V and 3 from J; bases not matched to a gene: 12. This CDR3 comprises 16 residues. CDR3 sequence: CASIISLGEGKNIQYF. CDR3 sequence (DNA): TGTGCCAGCATCATCTCTTTAGGGGAGGGCAAAAACATTCAGTACTTC.

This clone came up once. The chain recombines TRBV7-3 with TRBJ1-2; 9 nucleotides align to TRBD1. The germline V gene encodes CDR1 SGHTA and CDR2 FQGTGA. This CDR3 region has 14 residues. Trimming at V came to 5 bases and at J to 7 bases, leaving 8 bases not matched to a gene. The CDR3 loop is CASSPGQGGGGYTF. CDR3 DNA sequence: TGTGCCAGCAGCCCGGGACAGGGAGGGGGTGGCTACACCTTC.

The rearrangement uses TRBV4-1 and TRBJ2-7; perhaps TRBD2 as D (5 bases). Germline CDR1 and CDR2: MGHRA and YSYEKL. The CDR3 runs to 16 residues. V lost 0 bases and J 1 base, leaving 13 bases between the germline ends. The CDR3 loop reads CASSQDPGLRSYEQYV. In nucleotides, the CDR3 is TGCGCCAGCAGCCAAGACCCGGGGTTACGTTCCTACGAGCAGTACGTC.

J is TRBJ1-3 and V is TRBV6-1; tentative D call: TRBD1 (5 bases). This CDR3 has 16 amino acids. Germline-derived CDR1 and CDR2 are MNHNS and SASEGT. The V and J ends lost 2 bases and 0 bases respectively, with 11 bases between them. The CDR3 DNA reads TGTGCCAGCAGTGAATTTGACAGAAGCTCTGGAAACACCATATATTTT. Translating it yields CASSEFDRSSGNTIYF.

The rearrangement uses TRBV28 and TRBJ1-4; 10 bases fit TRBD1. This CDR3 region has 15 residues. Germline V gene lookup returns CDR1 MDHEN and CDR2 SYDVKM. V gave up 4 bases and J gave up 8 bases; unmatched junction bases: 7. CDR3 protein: CASSSRQGAREKLFF. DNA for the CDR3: TGTGCCAGCAGTTCGAGACAGGGGGCAAGGGAAAAACTGTTTTTT.

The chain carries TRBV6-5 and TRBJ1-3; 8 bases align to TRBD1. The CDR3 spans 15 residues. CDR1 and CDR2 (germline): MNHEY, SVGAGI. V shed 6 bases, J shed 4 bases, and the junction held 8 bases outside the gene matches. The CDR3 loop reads CASSPDREPGNTIYF. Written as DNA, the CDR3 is TGTGCCAGCAGCCCGGACAGGGAGCCCGGAAACACCATATATTTT.

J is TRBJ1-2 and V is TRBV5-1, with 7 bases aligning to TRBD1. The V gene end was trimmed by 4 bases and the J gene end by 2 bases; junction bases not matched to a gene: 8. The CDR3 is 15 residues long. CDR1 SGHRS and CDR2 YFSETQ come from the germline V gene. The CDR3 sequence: CASSPDPGQNYGYTF. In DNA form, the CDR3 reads TGCGCCAGCAGCCCGGACCCGGGACAGAACTATGGCTACACCTTC. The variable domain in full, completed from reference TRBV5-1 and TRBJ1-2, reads KAGVTQTPRYLIKTRGQQVTLSCSPISGHRSVSWYQQTPGQGLQFLFEYFSETQRNKGNFPGRFSGRQFSNSRSEMNVSTLELGDSALYLCASSPDPGQNYGYTFGSGTRLTVV.

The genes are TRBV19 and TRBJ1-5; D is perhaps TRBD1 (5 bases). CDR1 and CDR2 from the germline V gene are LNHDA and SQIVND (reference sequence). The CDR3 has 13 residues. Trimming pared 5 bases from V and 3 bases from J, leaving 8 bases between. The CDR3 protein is CASSQGNNQPQHF. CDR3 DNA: TGTGCCAGTAGTCAGGGAAACAATCAGCCCCAGCATTTT.

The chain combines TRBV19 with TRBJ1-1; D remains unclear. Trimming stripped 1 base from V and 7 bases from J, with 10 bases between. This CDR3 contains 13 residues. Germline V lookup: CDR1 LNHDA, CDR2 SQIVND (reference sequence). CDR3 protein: CASSIGRVGEAFF. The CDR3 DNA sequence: TGTGCCAGTAGTATAGGTCGGGTTGGTGAAGCTTTCTTT. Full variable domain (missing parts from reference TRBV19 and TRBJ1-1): DGGITQSPKYLFRKEGQNVTLSCEQNLNHDAMYWYRQDPGQGLRLIYYSQIVNDFQKGDIAEGYSVSREKKESFPLTVTSAQKNPTAFYLCASSIGRVGEAFFGQGTRLTVV.

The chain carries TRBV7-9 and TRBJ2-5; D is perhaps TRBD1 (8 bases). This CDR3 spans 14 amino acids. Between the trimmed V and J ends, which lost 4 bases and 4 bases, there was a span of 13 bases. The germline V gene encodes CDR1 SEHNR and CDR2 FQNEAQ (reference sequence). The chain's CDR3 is CASSSNRGGETQYF. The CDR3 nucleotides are TGTGCCAGCAGCTCGAACAGGGGGGGAGAGACCCAGTACTTC.

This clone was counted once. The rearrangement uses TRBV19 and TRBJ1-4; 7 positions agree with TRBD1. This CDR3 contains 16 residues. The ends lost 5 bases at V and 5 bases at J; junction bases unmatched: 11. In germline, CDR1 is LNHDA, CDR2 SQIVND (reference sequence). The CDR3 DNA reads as TGTGCCAGTAGTTACAACTCCGGGACAGAAAATGAAAAACTGTTTTTT. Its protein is CASSYNSGTENEKLFF.

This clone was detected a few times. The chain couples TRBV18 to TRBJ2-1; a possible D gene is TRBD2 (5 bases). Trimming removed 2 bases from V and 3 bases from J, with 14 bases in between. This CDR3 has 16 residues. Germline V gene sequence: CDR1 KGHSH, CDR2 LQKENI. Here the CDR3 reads CASSPNLAGVYNEQFF. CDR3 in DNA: TGTGCCAGCTCACCAAACCTCGCCGGGGTCTACAATGAGCAGTTCTTC.

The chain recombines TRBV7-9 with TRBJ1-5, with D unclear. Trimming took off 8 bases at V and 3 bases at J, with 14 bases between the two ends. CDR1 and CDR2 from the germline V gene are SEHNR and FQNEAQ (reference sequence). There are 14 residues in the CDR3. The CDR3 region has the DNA TGTGCCAGCGAGTTGAGCGGATCCAATCAGCCCCAGCATTTT. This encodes CASELSGSNQPQHF.

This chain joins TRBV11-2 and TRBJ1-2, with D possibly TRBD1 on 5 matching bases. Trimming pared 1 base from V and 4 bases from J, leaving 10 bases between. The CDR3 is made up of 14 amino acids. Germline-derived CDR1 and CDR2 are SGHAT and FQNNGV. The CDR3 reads CASSLGRDGYGYTF. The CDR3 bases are TGTGCCAGCAGCTTAGGGAGGGACGGCTATGGCTACACCTTC. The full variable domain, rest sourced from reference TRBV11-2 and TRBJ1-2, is EAGVAQSPRYKIIEKRQSVAFWCNPISGHATLYWYQQILGQGPKLLIQFQNNGVVDDSQLPKDRFSAERLKGVDSTLKIQPAKLEDSAVYLCASSLGRDGYGYTFGSGTRLTVV.

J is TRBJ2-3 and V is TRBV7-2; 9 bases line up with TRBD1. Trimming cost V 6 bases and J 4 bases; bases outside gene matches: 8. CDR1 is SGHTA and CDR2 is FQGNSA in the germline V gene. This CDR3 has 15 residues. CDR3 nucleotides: TGTGCCAGCAGAACCCGGGACAGGGCCCCAGATACGCAGTATTTT. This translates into CASRTRDRAPDTQYF. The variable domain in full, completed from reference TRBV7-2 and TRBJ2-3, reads GAGVSQSPSNKVTEKGKDVELRCDPISGHTALYWYRQSLGQGLEFLIYFQGNSAPDKSGLPSDRFSAERTGGSVSTLTIQRTQQEDSAVYLCASRTRDRAPDTQYFGPGTRLTVL.

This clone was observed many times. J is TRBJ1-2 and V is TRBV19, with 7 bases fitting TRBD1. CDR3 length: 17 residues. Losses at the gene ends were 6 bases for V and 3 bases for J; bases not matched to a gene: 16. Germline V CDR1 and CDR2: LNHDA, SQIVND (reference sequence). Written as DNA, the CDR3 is TGTGCCAGTAGGGAGACAGGGTCAGGGAGAATGTACTATGGCTACACCTTC. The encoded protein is CASRETGSGRMYYGYTF.

CDR3 sequence reads: CASSKSDRTNQPQHF. CDR3 coding DNA: TGTGCCAGCAGCAAATCAGACAGGACCAATCAGCCCCAGCATTTT. The chain recombines TRBV5-6 with TRBJ1-5, with a tentative D call TRBD1 (6 bases). The CDR3 covers 15 residues. Per the germline V gene, CDR1 is SGHDT and CDR2 is YYEEEE. Trimming took off 4 bases at V and 3 bases at J, with 14 bases between the two ends.

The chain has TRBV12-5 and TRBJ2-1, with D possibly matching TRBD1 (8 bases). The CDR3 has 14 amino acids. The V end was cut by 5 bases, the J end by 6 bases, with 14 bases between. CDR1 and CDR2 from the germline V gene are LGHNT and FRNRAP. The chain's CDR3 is CASGLTGEGNEQFF. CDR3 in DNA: TGTGCTAGTGGTCTGACAGGGGAGGGCAATGAGCAGTTCTTC.

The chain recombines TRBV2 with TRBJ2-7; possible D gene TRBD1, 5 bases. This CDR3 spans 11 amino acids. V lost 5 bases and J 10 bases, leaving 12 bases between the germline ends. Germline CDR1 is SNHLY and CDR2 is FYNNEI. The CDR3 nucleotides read TGTGCCAGCAGTTTCCTGACAGTCCAGTACGTC. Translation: CASSFLTVQYV.

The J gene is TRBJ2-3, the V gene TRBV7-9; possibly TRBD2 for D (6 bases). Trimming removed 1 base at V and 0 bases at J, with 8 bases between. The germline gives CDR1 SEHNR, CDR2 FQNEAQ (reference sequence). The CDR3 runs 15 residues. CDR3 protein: CASSLGGKSTDTQYF. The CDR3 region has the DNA TGTGCCAGCAGCTTAGGCGGGAAGAGCACAGATACGCAGTATTTT.

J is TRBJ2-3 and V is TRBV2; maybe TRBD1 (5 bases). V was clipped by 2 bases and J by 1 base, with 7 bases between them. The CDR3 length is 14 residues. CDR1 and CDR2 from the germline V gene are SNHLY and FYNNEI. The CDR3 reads CASSEQGGTDTQYF. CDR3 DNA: TGTGCCAGCAGTGAACAGGGCGGCACAGATACGCAGTATTTT.

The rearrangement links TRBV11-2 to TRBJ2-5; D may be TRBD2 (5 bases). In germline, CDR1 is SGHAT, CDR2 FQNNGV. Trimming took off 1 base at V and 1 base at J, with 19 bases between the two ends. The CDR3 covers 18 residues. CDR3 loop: CASSLVGPLAGGQETQYF. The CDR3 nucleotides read TGTGCCAGCAGCTTAGTTGGCCCCCTGGCCGGAGGCCAAGAGACCCAGTACTTC.

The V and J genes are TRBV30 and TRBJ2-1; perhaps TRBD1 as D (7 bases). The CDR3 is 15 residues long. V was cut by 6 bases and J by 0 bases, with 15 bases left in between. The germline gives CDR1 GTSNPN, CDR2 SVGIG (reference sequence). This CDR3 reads CACQGEEISYNEQFF. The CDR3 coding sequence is TGTGCCTGTCAGGGGGAGGAGATCTCCTACAATGAGCAGTTCTTC.